This T cell receptor (beta chain) was recovered during a study of T-cell memory formation after mild COVID-19. 5'RACE with constant-segment primers built TCRalpha and TCRbeta cDNA libraries with UMIs. TCRdb processed the 5' RACE reads anew with MiXCR; each CDR3 protein has one entry. The sample records about 560,000 distinct CDR3 sequences, roughly 17% being singletons. As for this clonotype: Its antigen is still unknown.

Trimming left V 2 bases short and J 4 bases short, with 6 bases between. The CDR3 is made up of 13 amino acids. Germline V lookup: CDR1 MNHEY, CDR2 SVGAGI. Study findings and constraints: Pre-infection memory showed some responding clones, and this suggested that cross-reactive memory joined. There was no confirmation that second-wave clones peaking on day 37 were SARS-CoV-2 specific.

The rearrangement links TRBV6-5 to TRBJ1-5; the D is unclear. This TCR derives from an adult woman who had mild COVID-19 (a few samples of this study predate the infection). Cell type and time point are not known. The sequenced sample was PBMCs or a T cell subset sorted from them (not recorded which). The CDR3 protein is CASSYPGNQPQHF. As DNA, the CDR3 is TGTGCCAGCAGTTACCCCGGGAATCAGCCCCAGCATTTT.